This T cell receptor beta chain was documented in a study of CD8+ T cells in alopecia areata. Study-level points and caveats: Unlike in mice, where it was clearer, TCR sharing across patients was less clear, possibly HLA-related.

Sequencing relied on a cDNA template that was reverse transcribed from extracted RNA. TCRdb's copy holds only in-frame clones and misses some; the assay was immunoSEQ multiplex PCR. The sample has about 120,000 clones; around 48% are singletons. Looked up from germline, CDR1 is MDHEN and CDR2 is SYDVKM. The CDR3 extends over 15 amino acids. V gave up 5 bases and J gave up 7 bases, with 21 bases separating them. CD4+ and CD8+ T cells were sorted from PBMCs stained for CD3, CD4 and CD8. Regarding this clone: Its cognate antigen is unknown.

The rearrangement uses TRBV28 and TRBJ2-7; D ambiguous. The receptor was derived from a human donor with alopecia areata. The sample was NKG2D-low CD8+ T cells sorted from blood. CDR3 sequence (DNA): TGTGCCAGCAGTCCAGAAGGAAGTACCCCCCGGGAGCAGTACTTC. This encodes CASSPEGSTPREQYF.